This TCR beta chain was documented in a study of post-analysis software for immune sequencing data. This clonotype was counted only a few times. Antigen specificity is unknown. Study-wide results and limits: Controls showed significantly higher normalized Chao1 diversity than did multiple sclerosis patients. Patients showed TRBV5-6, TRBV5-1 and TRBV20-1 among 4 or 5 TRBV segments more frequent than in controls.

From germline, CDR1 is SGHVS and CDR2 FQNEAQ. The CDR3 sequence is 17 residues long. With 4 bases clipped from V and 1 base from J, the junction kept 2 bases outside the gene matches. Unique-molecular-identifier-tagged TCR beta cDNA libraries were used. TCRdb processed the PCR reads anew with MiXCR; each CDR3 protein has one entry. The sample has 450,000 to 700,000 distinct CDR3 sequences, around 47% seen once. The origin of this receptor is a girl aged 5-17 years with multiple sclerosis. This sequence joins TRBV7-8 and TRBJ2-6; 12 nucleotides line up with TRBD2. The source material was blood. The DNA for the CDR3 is TGTGCCAGCAGCTCACTAGCGGGGGGATCTGGGGCCAACGTCCTGACTTTC. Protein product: CASSSLAGGSGANVLTF.